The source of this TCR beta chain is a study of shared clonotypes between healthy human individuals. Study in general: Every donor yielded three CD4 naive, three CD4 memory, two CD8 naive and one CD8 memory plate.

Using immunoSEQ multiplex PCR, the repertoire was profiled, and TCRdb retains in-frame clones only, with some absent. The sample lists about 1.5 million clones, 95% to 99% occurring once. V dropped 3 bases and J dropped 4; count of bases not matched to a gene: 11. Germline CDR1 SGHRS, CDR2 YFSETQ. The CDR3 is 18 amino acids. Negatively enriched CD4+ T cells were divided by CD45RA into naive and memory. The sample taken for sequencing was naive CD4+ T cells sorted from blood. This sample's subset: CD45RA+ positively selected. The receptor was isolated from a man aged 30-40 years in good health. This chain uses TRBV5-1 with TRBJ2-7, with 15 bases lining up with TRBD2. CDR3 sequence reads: CASSSGLAGGRGGYEQYF. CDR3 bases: TGCGCCAGCAGCTCCGGACTAGCGGGAGGGCGAGGCGGGTACGAGCAGTACTTC.